This T cell receptor (beta chain) was captured by sequencing in a study of regulatory T cells in long-lasting Graves disease. Building the TCR beta libraries relied on iRepertoire HTBI primers, and CDR3 regions underwent Arm-PCR. TCRdb used MiXCR to reprocess the multiplex PCR reads, holding one entry per CDR3 protein. The sample consists of 600,000 to 800,000 distinct CDR3 sequences, around 30% of them appearing once. Time point in this sample: persistent/refractory GD, antithyroid drugs over 5 years with positive TRAb. Preparation of the TCR library used RNA extracted from PBMCs. The sample consisted of peripheral blood mononuclear cells (PBMCs), taken when the disease was refractory, from a patient treated with antithyroid drugs. The sequence was collected from a female donor with Graves disease.

As DNA, the CDR3 is TGTGCCATCAGAGGCAGGGGCACTGGGGAGCAGTACTTC. Amino acids: CAIRGRGTGEQYF. This chain uses TRBV10-3 with TRBJ2-7, with D perhaps matching TRBD1 (6 bases). Germline assignment: CDR1 ENHRY and CDR2 SYGVKD. The germline V and J ends were trimmed by 6 bases and 7 bases, with 16 bases remaining between them. CDR3 length equals 13 residues.